This T cell receptor (beta chain) was sequenced during a study of OX40 agonist ivuxolimab in advanced cancers. Study overall: Age averaged about 60 years (range about 20 to 79), and around 87% were male. Partial responses, seen in three patients, involved one hepatocellular carcinoma and two cutaneous melanomas.

Using immunoSEQ multiplex PCR, the repertoire was profiled, and TCRdb retains in-frame clones only, with some absent. The sample lists under 90,000 clones, 85% to 90% seen once, with 2% to 2.5% in the top ten. Whole-study findings and limits: There were, on average, more expanded clones in CD8+ T cells than in CD4+.

The V segment lost 4 bases and the J segment 2 bases; nucleotides outside the gene matches: 8. This CDR3 region has 15 residues. Germline CDR1 LNHDA, CDR2 SQIVND (reference sequence). As for this clone: Its antigen remains unidentified.

The source of this sequence is an adult with an advanced solid tumor such as melanoma, head and neck, liver or kidney cancer. This chain joins TRBV19 and TRBJ2-7, with 7 nucleotides matching TRBD1. The specimen was CD4+ or CD8+ T cells sorted from blood, collected in a trial of the OX40 agonist ivuxolimab. The CDR3 loop reads CASSKWGQTTYEQYF. The CDR3 DNA sequence: TGTGCCAGTAGTAAGTGGGGACAGACAACCTACGAGCAGTACTTC.